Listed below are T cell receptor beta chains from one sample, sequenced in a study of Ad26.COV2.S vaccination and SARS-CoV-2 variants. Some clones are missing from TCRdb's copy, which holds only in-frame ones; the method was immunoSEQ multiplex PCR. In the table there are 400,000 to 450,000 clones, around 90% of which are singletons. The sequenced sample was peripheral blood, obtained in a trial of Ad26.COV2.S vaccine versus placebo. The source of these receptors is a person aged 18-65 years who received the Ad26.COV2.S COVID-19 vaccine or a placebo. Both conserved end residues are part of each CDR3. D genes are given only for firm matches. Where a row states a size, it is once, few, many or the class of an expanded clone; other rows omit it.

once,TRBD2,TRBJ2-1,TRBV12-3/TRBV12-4,CASLLAGEGEQFF,TGTGCCAGCCTCTTAGCGGGAGAGGGTGAGCAGTTCTTC
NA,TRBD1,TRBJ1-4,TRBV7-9,CASRLTGNEKLFF,TGTGCCAGCAGACTGACAGGGAATGAAAAACTGTTTTTT
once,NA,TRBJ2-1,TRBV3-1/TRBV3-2,CASSQAIRSYGAEQFF,TGTGCCAGCAGCCAGGCGATTCGGAGCTACGGGGCTGAGCAGTTCTTC
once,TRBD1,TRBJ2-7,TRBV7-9,CASSGQGRRDSPYEQYF,TGTGCCAGCAGCGGACAGGGAAGGCGGGATAGCCCCTACGAGCAGTACTTC
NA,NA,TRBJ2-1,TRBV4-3,CASSQAGPPVRDEQFF,TGCGCCAGCAGCCAAGCAGGACCACCGGTTAGAGATGAGCAGTTCTTC
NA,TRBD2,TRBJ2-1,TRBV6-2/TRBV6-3,CASSYPTSGSAYNEQFF,TGTGCCAGCAGTTACCCCACTAGCGGGTCCGCCTACAATGAGCAGTTCTTC
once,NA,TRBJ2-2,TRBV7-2,CASSATGFGGELFF,TGTGCCAGCAGCGCAACAGGGTTCGGTGGGGAGCTGTTTTTT
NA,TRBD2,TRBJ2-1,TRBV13,CASSSGTSGSTWNEQFF,TGTGCCAGCAGCTCTGGGACTAGCGGTTCGACTTGGAATGAGCAGTTCTTC
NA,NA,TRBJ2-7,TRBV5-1,CASSLVGDEQYF,TGCGCCAGCAGCTTGGTGGGGGATGAGCAGTACTTC
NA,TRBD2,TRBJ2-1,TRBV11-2,CASSLGTSGRAAYNEQFF,TGTGCCAGCAGCTTAGGGACTAGCGGGAGAGCCGCCTACAATGAGCAGTTCTTC
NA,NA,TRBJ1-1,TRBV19,CASSLRVENTEAFF,TGTGCCAGTAGTCTCAGGGTGGAGAACACTGAAGCTTTCTTT
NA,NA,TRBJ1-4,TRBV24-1,CATSDFFGAMKDGGATNEKLFF,TGTGCCACCAGTGATTTCTTCGGAGCGATGAAGGACGGAGGTGCAACTAATGAAAAACTGTTTTTT
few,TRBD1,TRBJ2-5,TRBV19,CARHGTGPETQYF,TGTGCCAGGCACGGGACAGGCCCGGAGACCCAGTACTTC
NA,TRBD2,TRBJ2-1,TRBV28,CASSRGGLAGTYNEQFF,TGTGCCAGCAGCCGCGGGGGACTAGCGGGAACTTACAATGAGCAGTTCTTC
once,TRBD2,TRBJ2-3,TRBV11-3,CASSLGSGRTDTQYF,TGTGCCAGCAGCTTAGGAAGCGGGAGGACAGATACGCAGTATTTT
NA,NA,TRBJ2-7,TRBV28,CASTHASSYEQYF,TGTGCCAGCACCCACGCGAGCTCCTACGAGCAGTACTTC